Each of the 22 T cell receptor beta chains below was sequenced from the same sample in a study of blood T cells in healthy people across ages. Using a J-beta primer mix together with a sample-barcoded 5' primer, a second PCR was run for roughly 6 to 12 cycles. TCRdb re-called the 5' RACE reads through MiXCR, storing one row per CDR3 protein. Of some 1,800,000 distinct CDR3 sequences listed, 39% were seen once; the top ten hold under 25%. The sequenced sample was blood. These receptors were obtained from a human donor in good health.

This clonotype showed up just a few times. CDR3 DNA sequence: TGTGCCAGCAGCGGACCAGGGAGGGTGAACACTGAAGCTTTCTTT. Translating gives CASSGPGRVNTEAFF. The V gene is TRBV7-9, the J gene TRBJ1-1; D possibly corresponds to TRBD1 (5 bases). V was clipped by 5 bases and J by 0 bases, with 13 bases between them. The V gene's germline CDR1 is SEHNR and CDR2 FQNEAQ (reference sequence). The CDR3 spans 15 residues.

A note on this clonotype: This may come from a read error, since a much larger clone is one base off. The rearrangement uses TRBV20-1 and TRBJ1-2; TRBD1 agrees at 8 bases. V was clipped by 3 bases and J by 4 bases; unmatched bases: 4. Germline V gene data show CDR1 as DFQATT and CDR2 as SNEGSKA (reference sequence). This CDR3 comprises 13 residues. CDR3 coding DNA: TGCAGTGCTAGGCCCACAGGGGGCTATGGCTACACCTTC. Translation: CSARPTGGYGYTF.

This clonotype was detected ten times or more. V usage is TRBV7-6 and J usage is TRBJ2-7; tentatively, D is TRBD2 (6 bases). The germline CDR1 and CDR2 sequences are SGHVS and FNYEAQ. There are 15 residues in the CDR3. With 2 bases removed from V and 1 base from J, the gap between germline ends came to 12 bases. The CDR3 protein is CASSLIAGRSYEQYF. CDR3 DNA: TGTGCCAGCAGCTTAATCGCGGGGAGGTCCTACGAGCAGTACTTC.

The gene calls are TRBV12-3 or TRBV12-4 and TRBJ2-7; D possibly matches TRBD1 or TRBD2 (5 bases each). The germline V and J ends were trimmed by 3 bases and 0 bases, with 12 bases remaining between them. The CDR3 sequence is 15 residues long. Here the CDR3 DNA reads TGTGCCAGCAGTTTTGGTTTGGGGACCTCCTACGAGCAGTACTTC. It codes for CASSFGLGTSYEQYF.

This clonotype has a handful of counts. The chain uses TRBV4-2 and TRBJ2-3, with D hard to call. V dropped 1 base and J dropped 2 bases, with 19 bases sitting between them. The CDR3 contains 18 residues. Germline CDR1 is LGHNA and CDR2 is YNFKEQ. DNA for the CDR3: TGTGCCAGCAGCCAAGGGCGTAGGCCGGGTGGCGTCACAGATACGCAGTATTTT. Translating it yields CASSQGRRPGGVTDTQYF.

This clonotype has a handful of counts. This rearrangement joins TRBV12-3 or TRBV12-4 to TRBJ2-1; D is ambiguous. Trimming shortened V by 6 bases and J by 1 base, and 10 bases separated the two germline ends. There are 14 residues in the CDR3. CDR3 amino acids: CASSETVSYNEQFF. The CDR3 DNA is TGTGCCAGCAGCGAGACTGTATCCTACAATGAGCAGTTCTTC.

This sequence joins TRBV6-2 or TRBV6-3 and TRBJ2-1; D remains ambiguous. With 6 bases removed from V and 0 bases from J, the gap between germline ends came to 9 bases. Germline CDR1 reads MNHEY; CDR2 reads SVGEGT. CDR3 length: 14 amino acids. The CDR3 sequence: CASSPLSSYNEQFF. The DNA of the CDR3 is TGTGCCAGCAGCCCCCTGAGCTCCTACAATGAGCAGTTCTTC.

As DNA, the CDR3 is TGCAGTGCTACAGAACTAGCGGGGGCCTACAATGAGCAGTTCTTC. This codes for CSATELAGAYNEQFF. The rearrangement uses TRBV20-1 and TRBJ2-1; 11 bases are shared with TRBD2. This CDR3 is 15 amino acids long. CDR1 and CDR2 from the germline V gene are DFQATT and SNEGSKA (reference sequence). V trimming: 4 bases; J trimming: 2 bases; junction bases outside the gene matches: 4.

This chain joins TRBV12-3 or TRBV12-4 and TRBJ1-6; 7 bases are a match to TRBD1. Trimming at V came to 4 bases and at J to 10 bases, leaving 7 bases not matched to a gene. This CDR3 comprises 14 residues. CDR3 sequence reads: CASSSQQGYSPLHF. CDR3 sequence (DNA): TGTGCCAGCAGTTCACAACAGGGGTACTCACCCCTCCACTTT.

This clonotype was counted a few times. The rearrangement uses TRBV28 and TRBJ2-7; D unclear. This CDR3 contains 15 residues. The V gene's germline CDR1 is MDHEN and CDR2 SYDVKM. V shed 6 bases and J shed 3 bases, with 18 bases lying between them. CDR3 loop: CASSPTTHKDYEQYF. In nucleotides, the CDR3 is TGTGCCAGCAGCCCTACGACACATAAGGACTACGAGCAGTACTTC.

The chain carries TRBV10-3 and TRBJ2-5; 8 bases are a match to TRBD2. V lost 7 bases to trimming and J lost 3 bases; unmatched junction nucleotides: 4. Germline V gene data show CDR1 as ENHRY and CDR2 as SYGVKD. There are 13 residues in the CDR3. CDR3 coding DNA: TGTGCCATCAAGGCAGCGGGGGAAGAGACCCAGTACTTC. Translation gives CAIKAAGEETQYF.

The V gene is TRBV7-3, the J gene TRBJ2-1; 7 nucleotides line up with TRBD1. V lost 5 bases, J lost 4 bases, and 11 bases stayed unmatched. The CDR3 consists of 16 residues. Germline CDR1 and CDR2: SGHTA and FQGTGA. The CDR3 bases are TGTGCCAGCAGCCCCGATTTGACAGGGAGTTACAATGAGCAGTTCTTC. Amino acids: CASSPDLTGSYNEQFF.

J is TRBJ2-1 and V is TRBV7-3; tentatively, D is TRBD2 (5 bases). Deletions cut 5 bases from V and 7 bases from J, with 21 bases between. The length of the CDR3 is 16 residues. CDR1 and CDR2 from the germline V gene are SGHTA and FQGTGA. The CDR3 DNA is TGTGCCAGCAGCCCATACAGCGGTTCCTCCCTTAATGAGCAGTTCTTC. This encodes CASSPYSGSSLNEQFF. Drawing the rest from reference TRBV7-3 and TRBJ2-1, the complete variable domain is GAGVSQTPSNKVTEKGKYVELRCDPISGHTALYWYRQSLGQGPEFLIYFQGTGAADDSGLPNDRFFAVRPEGSVSTLKIQRTERGDSAVYLCASSPYSGSSLNEQFFGPGTRLTVL.

The CDR3 protein is CASSQELLSNQPQHF. In DNA, the CDR3 is TGCGCCAGCAGCCAAGAGTTACTTAGCAATCAGCCCCAGCATTTT. The V and J genes are TRBV4-3 and TRBJ1-5; D is ambiguous. CDR1 is LGHNA and CDR2 is YSLEER in the germline V gene. The CDR3 spans 15 residues. Trimming stripped 0 bases from V and 0 bases from J, with 6 bases between.

This clonotype was observed a few times. J is TRBJ1-1 and V is TRBV20-1; D might be TRBD1 (5 bases). Between the trimmed V and J ends, which lost 0 bases and 2 bases, there was a span of 13 bases. Germline assignment: CDR1 DFQATT and CDR2 SNEGSKA (reference sequence). This CDR3 is 15 amino acids long. The CDR3 protein is CSARETRQSNTEAFF. CDR3 DNA sequence: TGCAGTGCTAGAGAAACCCGACAGAGCAACACTGAAGCTTTCTTT.

This chain connects TRBV6-5 to TRBJ1-4; 7 positions agree with TRBD1. J was trimmed by 5 bases and V by 5 bases; bases with no gene match: 8. The germline V gene encodes CDR1 MNHEY and CDR2 SVGAGI. The CDR3 consists of 15 residues. The CDR3 nucleotides read TGTGCCAGCAGTCAATTCGGGACAGAGAATGAAAAACTGTTTTTT. It specifies CASSQFGTENEKLFF.

This chain links TRBV12-3 or TRBV12-4 with TRBJ1-1; D ambiguous. The V end was cut by 3 bases, the J end by 3 bases, with 11 bases between. This CDR3 is 14 amino acids long. CDR3 DNA: TGTGCCAGCAGTTTTGGTTATTTGGACACTGAAGCTTTCTTT. This codes for CASSFGYLDTEAFF.

V gene TRBV18 combines with J gene TRBJ2-1, with a tentative D call TRBD2 (6 bases). The V gene lost 1 base and the J gene lost 4 bases, with 14 bases spanning the gap. This CDR3 spans 16 amino acids. From germline, CDR1 is KGHSH and CDR2 LQKENI. In DNA form, the CDR3 reads TGTGCCAGCTCACCACAGGCGGGACGACTGTACAATGAGCAGTTCTTC. It translates to CASSPQAGRLYNEQFF.

This chain connects TRBV7-9 to TRBJ1-1, with 7 positions matching TRBD1. The J segment lost 2 bases and the V segment lost 5 bases, leaving 8 bases of the junction unmatched. CDR1 and CDR2 (germline): SEHNR, FQNEAQ (reference sequence). The CDR3 extends over 15 amino acids. The CDR3 protein is CASSPWTGINTEAFF. The CDR3 DNA reads TGTGCCAGCAGCCCTTGGACAGGAATAAACACTGAAGCTTTCTTT.

The chain links TRBV4-3 to TRBJ2-1, with 11 bases that match TRBD2. The J segment lost 2 bases and the V segment lost 0 bases, leaving 9 bases of the junction unmatched. The CDR3 length is 19 residues. CDR1 is LGHNA, CDR2 YSLEER, per germline. CDR3 coding DNA: TGCGCCAGCAGCCAAGATCCGGATATAGCGGGGGGGCCCTACAATGAGCAGTTCTTC. Its translation is CASSQDPDIAGGPYNEQFF.

The rearrangement joins TRBV4-1 to TRBJ2-2; 9 nucleotides match TRBD2. V trimming: 3 bases; J trimming: 5 bases; junction bases outside the gene matches: 7. Germline CDR1 MGHRA, CDR2 YSYEKL. The CDR3 is 16 residues long. CDR3 loop: CASSQRGAGGTGELFF. DNA of the CDR3: TGCGCCAGCAGCCAGCGAGGAGCGGGGGGTACCGGGGAGCTGTTTTTT.

J is TRBJ1-2 and V is TRBV10-2; D possibly corresponds to TRBD1 (6 bases). This CDR3 region has 12 residues. CDR1 WSHSY and CDR2 SAAADI come from the germline V gene. Trimming removed 6 bases from V and 7 bases from J, with 12 bases in between. The CDR3 nucleotides are TGCGCCAGCAGCGGCGGGGGGGCTGGCTACACCTTC. Translation: CASSGGGAGYTF.